One and the same sample provided the 21 T cell receptor beta chains below, sequenced in a study of response to subunit inactivated influenza vaccine. Each CDR3 protein gets one entry after TCRdb re-called the RT-PCR reads with MiXCR. Of 500,000 to 600,000 distinct CDR3 sequences detected, approximately 10% appear once; the ten largest clones hold 11%. These records were also assigned to another study, of T cells expressing NK-cell markers. From that report: Making the TCR beta cDNA relied on 5'RACE template switching with UMIs.

The material was PBMCs from blood, obtained on the day of vaccination. The receptors originated from a man aged 50-60 years who received an inactivated influenza vaccine.

The rearrangement joins TRBV9 to TRBJ2-5, with D perhaps matching TRBD2 (6 bases). The germline V and J ends were trimmed by 6 bases and 5 bases, with 20 bases remaining between them. The V gene's germline CDR1 is SGDLS and CDR2 YYNGEE. The CDR3 is made up of 15 amino acids. The CDR3 DNA reads as TGTGCCAGCACCCCGTCCTTGGGAGGTCGGGAGACCCAGTACTTC. Translated: CASTPSLGGRETQYF.

There are a few counts of this clonotype. J is TRBJ2-1 and V is TRBV6-2 or TRBV6-3; D remains ambiguous. The ends were cut back, 0 bases at V and 11 bases at J, with 8 bases in the middle. The CDR3 has 12 residues. The germline CDR1 and CDR2 sequences are MNHEY and SVGEGT. CDR3 in amino acids: CASSYSRGKQFF. The CDR3 nucleotides are TGTGCCAGCAGTTACTCGAGAGGAAAGCAGTTCTTC.

This rearrangement joins TRBV7-9 to TRBJ2-3; D is ambiguous. V lost 5 bases, J lost 4 bases, and 19 bases lay in between. The CDR3 sequence is 16 residues long. CDR1 SEHNR and CDR2 FQNEAQ come from the germline V gene (reference sequence). The DNA of the CDR3 is TGTGCCAGCAGCGCGCAACTCCCCCCAAGCTCAGATACGCAGTATTTT. The encoded protein is CASSAQLPPSSDTQYF. The complete variable domain, with remaining parts taken from reference TRBV7-9 and TRBJ2-3, reads DTGVSQNPRHKITKRGQNVTFRCDPISEHNRLYWYRQTLGQGPEFLTYFQNEAQLEKSRLLSDRFSAERPKGSFSTLEIQRTEQGDSAMYLCASSAQLPPSSDTQYFGPGTRLTVL.

This clonotype was seen a few times. V gene TRBV24-1 combines with J gene TRBJ1-1; D call uncertain. CDR1 and CDR2 from the germline V gene are KGHDR and SFDVKD. The CDR3 loop spans 13 amino acids. Trimming stripped 0 bases from V and 4 bases from J, with 5 bases between. The CDR3 region has the DNA TGTGCCACCAGTGATTTGTCGGGCACTGAAGCTTTCTTT. Amino acid sequence: CATSDLSGTEAFF.

The chain joins TRBV5-1 to TRBJ2-4; 10 bases are shared with TRBD1. The DNA end favors TRBJ2-1, so the J call may be wrong. Germline CDR1 is SGHRS and CDR2 is YFSETQ. This CDR3 is 14 amino acids long. CDR3 in amino acids: CASSLGDRGDIQFF. Written as DNA, the CDR3 is TGCGCCAGCAGCTTGGGGGACAGGGGAGACATTCAGTTCTTC.

This clonotype was counted only a few times. The rearrangement uses TRBV10-3 and TRBJ2-7; 9 positions match TRBD1. V dropped 5 bases and J dropped 5; count of bases not matched to a gene: 10. The germline V gene encodes CDR1 ENHRY and CDR2 SYGVKD. The CDR3 totals 15 residues. This chain's CDR3 is CAISSTTGTGNEQYF. CDR3 in DNA: TGTGCCATCAGTTCCACCACCGGGACAGGGAACGAGCAGTACTTC.

This sequence joins TRBV20-1 and TRBJ2-7; D possibly corresponds to TRBD1 (5 bases). Trimming removed 6 bases at V and 4 bases at J, with 16 bases between. The CDR3 runs 13 residues. Germline V gives CDR1 DFQATT, CDR2 SNEGSKA (reference sequence). Written as DNA, the CDR3 is TGCAGTGCAACTGGGGCAGATTCGTACGAGCAGTACTTC. This codes for CSATGADSYEQYF.

This chain uses TRBV6-1 with TRBJ2-7; D gene unclear. The CDR3 has 15 residues. Trimming took 6 bases from V and 3 from J, leaving 18 bases between them. Per the germline V gene, CDR1 is MNHNS and CDR2 is SASEGT. The CDR3 loop is CASSRRRPPGYEQYF. CDR3 DNA sequence: TGTGCCAGCAGCCGACGGAGACCCCCAGGCTACGAGCAGTACTTC.

The chain employs TRBV11-2 and TRBJ2-1; no clear D. Germline values: CDR1 SGHAT, CDR2 FQNNGV. Trimming cost V 3 bases and J 3 bases, with 9 bases left between them. CDR3 length: 14 amino acids. The CDR3: CASSLETHYNEQFF. The CDR3 DNA sequence: TGTGCCAGCAGCTTGGAGACACACTACAATGAGCAGTTCTTC.

At least ten counts were recorded for this clonotype. The chain joins TRBV6-2 or TRBV6-3 to TRBJ2-7, with D maybe TRBD2 (6 bases). Looked up from germline, CDR1 is MNHEY and CDR2 is SVGEGT. The V gene lost 6 bases and the J gene lost 1 base, with 16 bases spanning the gap. This CDR3 contains 15 residues. The CDR3 here is CASSPLGGFSYEQYF. CDR3 nucleotides: TGTGCCAGCAGCCCCTTAGGAGGGTTTTCCTACGAGCAGTACTTC.

The V call is TRBV7-3, the J call TRBJ2-3; D gene unclear. V was shortened by 1 base and J by 2 bases, with 7 bases between the two germline ends. Germline V gene sequence: CDR1 SGHTA, CDR2 FQGTGA. The CDR3 length is 14 residues. The CDR3 is CASSLSGHTDTQYF. CDR3 DNA sequence: TGTGCCAGCAGCTTAAGCGGCCACACAGATACGCAGTATTTT.

This clonotype was seen at least ten times. The rearrangement links TRBV5-1 to TRBJ2-5; D remains unclear. Germline V CDR1 and CDR2: SGHRS, YFSETQ. Trimming took off 0 bases at V and 3 bases at J, with 12 bases between the two ends. This CDR3 contains 15 residues. The CDR3 DNA follows: TGCGCCAGCAGCTTGGAGGGTCTCTCCAAAGAGACCCAGTACTTC. Its translation: CASSLEGLSKETQYF.

This chain links TRBV12-3 or TRBV12-4 with TRBJ1-3; D is ambiguous. This CDR3 has 16 residues. V shed 3 bases and J shed 1 base, with 13 bases lying between them. The CDR3 spells CASSFVGSGSGNTIYF. In DNA form, the CDR3 reads TGTGCCAGCAGTTTCGTCGGGAGTGGTTCTGGAAACACCATATATTTT.

The rearrangement links TRBV12-3 or TRBV12-4 to TRBJ2-5; D not certain. CDR3 length: 13 amino acids. V gave up 6 bases and J gave up 5 bases, with 13 bases separating them. The CDR3 loop reads CASSPSIRETQYF. CDR3 nucleotide sequence: TGTGCCAGCAGCCCTTCGATTCGTGAGACCCAGTACTTC.

There are a few counts of this clonotype. V and J are TRBV5-1 and TRBJ2-3; TRBD1 is a possible D gene (6 bases). This CDR3 has 18 residues. Germline loops: CDR1 SGHRS, CDR2 YFSETQ. V shed 0 bases and J shed 0 bases, with 17 bases lying between them. The CDR3, as DNA: TGCGCCAGCAGCTTGGGACGGACCGGGACACGGAGCACAGATACGCAGTATTTT. Translated, it gives CASSLGRTGTRSTDTQYF.

The chain couples TRBV9 to TRBJ2-1; 11 positions agree with TRBD1. Trimming removed 0 bases from V and 6 bases from J; junction bases left unmatched: 5. Germline values: CDR1 SGDLS, CDR2 YYNGEE. This CDR3 has 16 residues. The CDR3 DNA follows: TGTGCCAGCAGCGTAGCAGGACAGGGGGCTTTCAATGAGCAGTTCTTC. Translating gives CASSVAGQGAFNEQFF.

This clonotype appeared a few times. The chain uses TRBV15 and TRBJ2-7; 7 bases are shared with TRBD1. CDR1 LNHNV and CDR2 YYDKDF come from the germline V gene (reference sequence). Trimming at V came to 5 bases and at J to 3 bases, leaving 7 bases not matched to a gene. The CDR3 is made up of 14 amino acids. This CDR3 reads CATSDRDSLYEQYF. CDR3 DNA: TGTGCCACCAGCGACCGGGACAGCCTCTACGAGCAGTACTTC.

This clonotype was recorded a few times. This chain links TRBV5-1 with TRBJ2-1; 7 bases agree with TRBD2. Germline V gene sequence: CDR1 SGHRS, CDR2 YFSETQ. V was pared by 5 bases and J by 0 bases, with 8 bases of the junction left unmatched. The CDR3 spans 16 residues. CDR3 nucleotides: TGCGCCAGCAGACAGTCCGGGACTACCTCCTACAATGAGCAGTTCTTC. Residues: CASRQSGTTSYNEQFF.

V usage is TRBV20-1 and J usage is TRBJ2-1, with TRBD2 matching over 11 bases. Per the germline V gene, CDR1 is DFQATT and CDR2 is SNEGSKA (reference sequence). V trimming: 6 bases; J trimming: 6 bases; junction bases outside the gene matches: 13. The CDR3 totals 16 residues. CDR3 bases: TGCAGTGCATTCACGGCGACTAGCGGGAATTTCAATGAGCAGTTCTTC. This translates into CSAFTATSGNFNEQFF.

This chain connects TRBV9 to TRBJ2-1; the D gene is possibly TRBD1 (5 bases). The CDR3 runs 15 residues. Germline CDR1 is SGDLS and CDR2 is YYNGEE. Trimming shortened V by 4 bases and J by 6 bases, and 17 bases separated the two germline ends. The CDR3 region is CASSHAVGRVNEQFF. The CDR3 coding sequence is TGTGCCAGCAGCCACGCCGTGGGCAGGGTCAATGAGCAGTTCTTC.

This clonotype was seen a few times. The chain couples TRBV6-5 to TRBJ2-5; the D is unclear. With 2 bases removed from V and 7 bases from J, the gap between germline ends came to 11 bases. Germline lookup yields CDR1 MNHEY and CDR2 SVGAGI. The CDR3 totals 13 residues. The CDR3 DNA reads as TGTGCCAGCAGTTACGGAGCGATGGGGACCCAGTACTTC. The encoded protein is CASSYGAMGTQYF.